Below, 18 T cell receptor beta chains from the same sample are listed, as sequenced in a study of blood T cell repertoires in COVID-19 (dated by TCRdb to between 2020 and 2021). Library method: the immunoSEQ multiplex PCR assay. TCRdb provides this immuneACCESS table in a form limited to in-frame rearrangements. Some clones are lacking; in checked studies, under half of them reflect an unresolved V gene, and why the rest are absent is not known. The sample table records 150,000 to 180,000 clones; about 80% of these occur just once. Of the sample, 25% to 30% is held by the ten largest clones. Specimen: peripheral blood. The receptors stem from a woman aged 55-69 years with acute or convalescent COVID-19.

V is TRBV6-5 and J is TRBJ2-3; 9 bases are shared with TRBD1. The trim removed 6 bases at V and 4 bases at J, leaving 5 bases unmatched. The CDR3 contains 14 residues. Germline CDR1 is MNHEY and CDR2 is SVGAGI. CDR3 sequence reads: CASSWDRVADTQYF. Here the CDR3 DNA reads TGTGCCAGCAGCTGGGACAGGGTGGCAGATACGCAGTATTTT.

The CDR3, as DNA: TGTGCCAGCAGTTACTTAACCTCGGGGGTTGGCGAGCAGTACTTC. Translation gives CASSYLTSGVGEQYF. The chain links TRBV6-5 to TRBJ2-7; D is possibly TRBD2 (6 bases). Germline V gene sequence: CDR1 MNHEY, CDR2 SVGAGI. V gave up 1 base and J gave up 6 bases, with 16 bases separating them. The CDR3 spans 15 residues.

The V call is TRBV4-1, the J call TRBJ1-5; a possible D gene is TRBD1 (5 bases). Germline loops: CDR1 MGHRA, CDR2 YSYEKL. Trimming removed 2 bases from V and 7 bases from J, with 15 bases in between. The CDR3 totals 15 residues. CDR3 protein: CASSQTGGSDQPQHF. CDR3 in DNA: TGCGCCAGCAGCCAAACCGGGGGGAGCGACCAGCCCCAGCATTTT.

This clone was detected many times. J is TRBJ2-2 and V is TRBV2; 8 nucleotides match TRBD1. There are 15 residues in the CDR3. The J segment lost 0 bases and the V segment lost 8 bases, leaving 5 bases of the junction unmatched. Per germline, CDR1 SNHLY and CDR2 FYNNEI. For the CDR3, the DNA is TGTGCCAGCTTACAGGGGGTAACGAACACCGGGGAGCTGTTTTTT. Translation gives CASLQGVTNTGELFF.

Here the CDR3 reads CASSYYVNTEAFF. The CDR3 nucleotides read TGCGCCAGCAGCTATTATGTGAACACTGAAGCTTTCTTT. The chain employs TRBV5-1 and TRBJ1-1; D gene ambiguous. CDR3 size: 13 residues. Germline-derived CDR1 and CDR2 are SGHRS and YFSETQ. Trimming cost V 3 bases and J 0 bases, with 6 bases left between them.

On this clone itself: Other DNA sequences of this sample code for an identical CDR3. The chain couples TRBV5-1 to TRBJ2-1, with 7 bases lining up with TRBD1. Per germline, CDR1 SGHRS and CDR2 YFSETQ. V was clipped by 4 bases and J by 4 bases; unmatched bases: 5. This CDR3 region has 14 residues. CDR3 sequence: CASSPGTEYNEQFF. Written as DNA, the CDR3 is TGCGCCAGCAGCCCCGGGACAGAGTACAATGAGCAGTTCTTC.

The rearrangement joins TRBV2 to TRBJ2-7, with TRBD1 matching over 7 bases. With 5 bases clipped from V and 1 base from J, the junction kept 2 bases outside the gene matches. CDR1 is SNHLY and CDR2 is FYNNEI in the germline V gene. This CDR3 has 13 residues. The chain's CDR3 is CASSMGQSYEQYF. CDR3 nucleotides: TGTGCCAGCAGTATGGGACAGTCCTACGAGCAGTACTTC.

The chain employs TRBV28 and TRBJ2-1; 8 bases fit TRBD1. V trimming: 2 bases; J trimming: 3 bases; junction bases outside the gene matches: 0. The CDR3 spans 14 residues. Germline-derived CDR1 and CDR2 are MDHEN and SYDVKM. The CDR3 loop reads CASSLGTGYNEQFF. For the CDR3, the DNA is TGTGCCAGCAGTTTAGGGACAGGCTACAATGAGCAGTTCTTC.

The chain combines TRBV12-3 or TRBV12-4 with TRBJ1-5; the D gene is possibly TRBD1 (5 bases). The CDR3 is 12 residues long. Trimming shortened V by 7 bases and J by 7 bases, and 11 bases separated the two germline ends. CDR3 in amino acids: CASTLGGQPQHF. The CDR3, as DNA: TGTGCCAGCACCTTGGGGGGGCAGCCCCAGCATTTT.

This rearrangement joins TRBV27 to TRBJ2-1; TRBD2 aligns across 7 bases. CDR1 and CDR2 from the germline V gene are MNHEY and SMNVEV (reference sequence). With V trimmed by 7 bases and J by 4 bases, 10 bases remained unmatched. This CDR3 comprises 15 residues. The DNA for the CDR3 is TGTGCCAGCACCCCGAGCCAGCGGGGATACAATGAGCAGTTCTTC. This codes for CASTPSQRGYNEQFF.

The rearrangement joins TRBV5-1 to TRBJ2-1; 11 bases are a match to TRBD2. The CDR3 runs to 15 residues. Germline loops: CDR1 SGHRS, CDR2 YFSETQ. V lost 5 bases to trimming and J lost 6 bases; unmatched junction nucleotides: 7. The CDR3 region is CASRVGTSGLNEQFF. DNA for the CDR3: TGCGCCAGCAGGGTCGGGACTAGCGGACTCAATGAGCAGTTCTTC.

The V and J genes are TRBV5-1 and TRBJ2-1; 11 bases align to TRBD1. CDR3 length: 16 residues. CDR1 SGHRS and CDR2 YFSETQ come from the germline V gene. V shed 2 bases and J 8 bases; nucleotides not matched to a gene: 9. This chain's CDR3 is CASSFGRDRGYDEQFF. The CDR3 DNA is TGCGCCAGCAGCTTCGGCCGGGACAGGGGGTACGATGAGCAGTTCTTC.

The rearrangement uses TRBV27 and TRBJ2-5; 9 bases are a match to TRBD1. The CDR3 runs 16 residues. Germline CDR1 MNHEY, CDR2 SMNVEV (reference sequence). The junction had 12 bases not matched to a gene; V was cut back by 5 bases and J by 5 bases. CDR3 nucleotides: TGTGCCAGCAGTGGGTCCGGGACAGGGCGAGAGGAGACCCAGTACTTC. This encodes CASSGSGTGREETQYF.

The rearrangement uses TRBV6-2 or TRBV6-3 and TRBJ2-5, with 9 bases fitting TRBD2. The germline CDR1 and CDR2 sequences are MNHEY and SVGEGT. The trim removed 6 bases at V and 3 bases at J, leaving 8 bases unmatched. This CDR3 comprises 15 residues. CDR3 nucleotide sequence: TGTGCCAGCAGCCTGCGACTAGCGGCGAAAGAGACCCAGTACTTC. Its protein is CASSLRLAAKETQYF.

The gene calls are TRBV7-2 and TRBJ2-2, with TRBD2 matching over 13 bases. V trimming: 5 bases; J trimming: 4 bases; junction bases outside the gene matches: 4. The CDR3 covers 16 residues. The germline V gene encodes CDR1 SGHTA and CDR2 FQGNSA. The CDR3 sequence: CASSKGLAGRTGELFF. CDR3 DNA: TGTGCCAGCAGCAAGGGACTAGCGGGACGCACCGGGGAGCTGTTTTTT.

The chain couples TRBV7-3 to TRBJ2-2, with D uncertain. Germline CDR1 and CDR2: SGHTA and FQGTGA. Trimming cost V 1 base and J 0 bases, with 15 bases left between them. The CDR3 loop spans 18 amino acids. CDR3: CASSLIPTKRTNTGELFF. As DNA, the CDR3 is TGTGCCAGCAGCTTAATTCCCACTAAGAGGACGAACACCGGGGAGCTGTTTTTT.

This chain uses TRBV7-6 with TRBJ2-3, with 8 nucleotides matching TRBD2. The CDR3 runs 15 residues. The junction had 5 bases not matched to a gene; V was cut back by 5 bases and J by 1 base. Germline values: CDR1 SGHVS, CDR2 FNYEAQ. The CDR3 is CASSRYSGGTDTQYF. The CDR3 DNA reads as TGTGCCAGCAGCCGGTATAGCGGGGGCACAGATACGCAGTATTTT. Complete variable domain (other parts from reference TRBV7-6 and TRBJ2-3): GAGVSQSPRYKVTKRGQDVALRCDPISGHVSLYWYRQALGQGPEFLTYFNYEAQQDKSGLPNDRFSAERPEGSISTLTIQRTEQRDSAMYRCASSRYSGGTDTQYFGPGTRLTVL.

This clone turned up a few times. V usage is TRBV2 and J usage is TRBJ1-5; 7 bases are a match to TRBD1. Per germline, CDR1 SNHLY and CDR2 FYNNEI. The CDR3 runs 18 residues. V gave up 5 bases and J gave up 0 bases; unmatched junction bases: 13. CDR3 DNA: TGTGCCAGCAGTCGGACAGGAAGAACGAATTTTAGCAATCAGCCCCAGCATTTT. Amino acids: CASSRTGRTNFSNQPQHF.